This is a list of T cell receptor beta chains from one sample in a study of Graves' ophthalmopathy and Graves' hyperthyroidism. TCRdb re-derived calls from the multiplex PCR reads in MiXCR, one entry per CDR3 protein. The repertoire consists of roughly 13,000 distinct CDR3 sequences, with roughly 50% occurring once and the leading ten covering about 47%. Sequenced: peripheral blood. Every receptor here comes from a woman under 40 with Graves' ophthalmopathy. Each CDR3 is given without its conserved first and last residue.

TRBJ1-2	TRBV13	ASSMGQGSYGYT
TRBJ1-4	TRBV2	ASSPTGGANEKLF
TRBJ2-3	TRBV6-5	ASSPLAGGPDTQY
TRBJ2-7	TRBV20-1	SARGTSDYEQY
TRBJ2-1	TRBV10-2	ASDPGTSVYNEQF
TRBJ2-3	TRBV19	ASSTIDREDTQY
TRBJ2-3	TRBV20-1	SARVLDETDTQY
TRBJ2-7	TRBV20-1	SARDIAGSGYEQY
TRBJ2-1	TRBV11-2	ASSSNLLAGTNNEQF
TRBJ1-5	TRBV7-2	ASSPAGGDQPQH
TRBJ1-1	TRBV7-9	ASHMGTANTEAF
TRBJ2-3	TRBV5-5	ASSLGRAGLADTQY
TRBJ2-5	TRBV6-5	ASSYPGRETQY
TRBJ1-2	TRBV29-1	SVATGSLYGYT
TRBJ1-5	TRBV2	ASSVGRGGNQPQH
TRBJ2-7	TRBV10-3	AIAGGAYDEQY